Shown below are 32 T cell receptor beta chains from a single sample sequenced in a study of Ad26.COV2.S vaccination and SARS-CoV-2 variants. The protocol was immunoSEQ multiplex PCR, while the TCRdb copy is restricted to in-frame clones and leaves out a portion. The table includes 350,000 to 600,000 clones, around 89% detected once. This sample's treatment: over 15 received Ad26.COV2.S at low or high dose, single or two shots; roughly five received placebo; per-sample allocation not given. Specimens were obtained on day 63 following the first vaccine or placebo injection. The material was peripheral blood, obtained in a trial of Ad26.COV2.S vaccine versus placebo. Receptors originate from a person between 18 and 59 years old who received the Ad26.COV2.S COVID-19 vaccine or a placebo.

This CDR3 is CASSLTPWTENYGYTF. For the CDR3, the DNA is TGTGCCAGCAGCCTAACACCGTGGACAGAGAACTATGGCTACACCTTC. The chain combines TRBV7-2 with TRBJ1-2; a possible D gene is TRBD1 (6 bases). Trimming removed 5 bases from V and 2 bases from J, with 18 bases in between. The CDR3 loop spans 16 amino acids. CDR1 is SGHTA and CDR2 is FQGNSA in the germline V gene.

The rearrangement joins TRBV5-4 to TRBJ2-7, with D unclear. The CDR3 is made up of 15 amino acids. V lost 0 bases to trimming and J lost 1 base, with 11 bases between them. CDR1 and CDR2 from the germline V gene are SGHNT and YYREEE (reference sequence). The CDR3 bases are TGTGCCAGCAGCTTGGCCGGCAGATCTTCCTACGAGCAGTACTTC. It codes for CASSLAGRSSYEQYF.

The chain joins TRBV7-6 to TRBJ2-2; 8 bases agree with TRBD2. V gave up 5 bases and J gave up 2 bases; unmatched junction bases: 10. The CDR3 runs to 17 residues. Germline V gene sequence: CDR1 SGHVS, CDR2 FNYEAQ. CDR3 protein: CASSPQIAGTNTGELFF. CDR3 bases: TGTGCCAGCAGCCCGCAGATAGCGGGGACAAACACCGGGGAGCTGTTTTTT.

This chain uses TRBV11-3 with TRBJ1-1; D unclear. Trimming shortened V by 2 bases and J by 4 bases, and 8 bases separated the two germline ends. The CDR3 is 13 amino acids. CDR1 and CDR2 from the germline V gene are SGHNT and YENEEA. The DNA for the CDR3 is TGTGCCAGCAGCTTATATGATGGCACTGAAGCTTTCTTT. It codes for CASSLYDGTEAFF.

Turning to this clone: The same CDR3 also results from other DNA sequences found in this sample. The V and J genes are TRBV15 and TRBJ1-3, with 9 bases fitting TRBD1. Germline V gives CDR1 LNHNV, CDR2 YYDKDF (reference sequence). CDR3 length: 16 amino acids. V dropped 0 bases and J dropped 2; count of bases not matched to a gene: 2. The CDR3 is CATSRDRTGAGNTIYF. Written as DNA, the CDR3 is TGTGCCACCAGCAGAGATAGGACAGGGGCTGGAAACACCATATATTTT.

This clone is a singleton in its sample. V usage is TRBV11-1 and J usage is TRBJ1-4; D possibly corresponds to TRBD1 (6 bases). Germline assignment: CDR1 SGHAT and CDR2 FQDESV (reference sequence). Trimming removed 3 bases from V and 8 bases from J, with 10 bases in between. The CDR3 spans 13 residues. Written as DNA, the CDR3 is TGTGCCAGCAGCTTGGACAGCAGGGAAAAACTGTTTTTT. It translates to CASSLDSREKLFF.

The CDR3 DNA sequence: TGTGCCAGCAGTTTCGGGACAGGGAATCAGCCCCAGCATTTT. Amino acid sequence: CASSFGTGNQPQHF. The J gene is TRBJ1-5, the V gene TRBV2; 9 bases are shared with TRBD1. This CDR3 is 14 amino acids long. V shed 5 bases, J shed 4 bases, and the junction held 3 bases outside the gene matches. Germline loops: CDR1 SNHLY, CDR2 FYNNEI. The whole variable domain, filled in from reference TRBV2 and TRBJ1-5, reads EPEVTQTPSHQVTQMGQEVILRCVPISNHLYFYWYRQILGQKVEFLVSFYNNEISEKSEIFDDQFSVERPDGSNFTLKIRSTKLEDSAMYFCASSFGTGNQPQHFGDGTRLSIL.

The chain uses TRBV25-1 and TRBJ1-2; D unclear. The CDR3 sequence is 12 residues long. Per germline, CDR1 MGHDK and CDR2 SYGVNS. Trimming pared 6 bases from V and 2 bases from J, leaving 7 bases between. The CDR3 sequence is CASSSYNYGYTF. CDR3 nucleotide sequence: TGTGCCAGCAGCAGCTACAACTATGGCTACACCTTC.

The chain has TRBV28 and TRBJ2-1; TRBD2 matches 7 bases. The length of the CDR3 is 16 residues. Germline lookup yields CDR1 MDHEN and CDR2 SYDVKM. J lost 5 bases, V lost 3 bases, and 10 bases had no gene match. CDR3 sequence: CASSLAGAGANNEQFF. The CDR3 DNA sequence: TGTGCCAGCAGTTTGGCCGGGGCGGGAGCTAACAATGAGCAGTTCTTC.

CDR3 DNA sequence: TGCGCCAGCCTGGGGGCCCCGGACCGTGGGATGAACACTGAAGCTTTCTTT. It specifies CASLGAPDRGMNTEAFF. The chain uses TRBV10-2 and TRBJ1-1; possible D gene TRBD1, 6 bases. CDR1 is WSHSY, CDR2 SAAADI, per germline. The V end was cut by 8 bases, the J end by 0 bases, with 22 bases between. CDR3 length equals 17 residues.

The CDR3 loop reads CSALWNTEAFF. For the CDR3, the DNA is TGCAGTGCTCTCTGGAACACTGAAGCTTTCTTT. The genes are TRBV20-1 and TRBJ1-1; D remains unclear. V dropped 5 bases and J dropped 1 base, with 5 bases sitting between them. CDR3 length: 11 amino acids. Germline values: CDR1 DFQATT, CDR2 SNEGSKA (reference sequence).

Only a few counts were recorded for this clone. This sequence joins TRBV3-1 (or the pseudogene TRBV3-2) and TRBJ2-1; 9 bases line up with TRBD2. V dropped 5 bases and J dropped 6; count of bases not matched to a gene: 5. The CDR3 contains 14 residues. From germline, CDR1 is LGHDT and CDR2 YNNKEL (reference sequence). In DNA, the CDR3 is TGTGCCAGCAGCTTTAGCGGGGGTCGCAATGAGCAGTTCTTC. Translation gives CASSFSGGRNEQFF.

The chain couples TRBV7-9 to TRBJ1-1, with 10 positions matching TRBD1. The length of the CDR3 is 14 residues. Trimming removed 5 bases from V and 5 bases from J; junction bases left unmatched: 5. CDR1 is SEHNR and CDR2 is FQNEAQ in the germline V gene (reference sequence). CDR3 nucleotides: TGTGCCAGCAGCCGACAGGGGGCATGGACTGAAGCTTTCTTT. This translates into CASSRQGAWTEAFF.

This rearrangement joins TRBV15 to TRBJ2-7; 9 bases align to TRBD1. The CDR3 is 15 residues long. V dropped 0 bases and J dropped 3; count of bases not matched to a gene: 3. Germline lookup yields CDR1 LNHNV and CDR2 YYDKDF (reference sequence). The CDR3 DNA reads TGTGCCACCAGCAGAGATCCGACAGGGGGCTACGAGCAGTACTTC. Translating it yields CATSRDPTGGYEQYF.

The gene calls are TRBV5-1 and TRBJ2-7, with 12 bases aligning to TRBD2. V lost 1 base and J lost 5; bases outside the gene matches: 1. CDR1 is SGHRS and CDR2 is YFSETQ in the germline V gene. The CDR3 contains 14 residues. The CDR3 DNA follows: TGCGCCAGCAGCTTGCCTAGCGGGGGGGACGAGCAGTACTTC. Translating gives CASSLPSGGDEQYF.

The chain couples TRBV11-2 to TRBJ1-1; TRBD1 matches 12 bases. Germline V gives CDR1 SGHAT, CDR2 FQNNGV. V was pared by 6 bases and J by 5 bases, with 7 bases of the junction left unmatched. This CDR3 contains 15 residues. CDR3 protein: CASSRDRGLRTEAFF. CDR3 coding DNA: TGTGCCAGCAGTCGGGACAGGGGGCTAAGGACTGAAGCTTTCTTT.

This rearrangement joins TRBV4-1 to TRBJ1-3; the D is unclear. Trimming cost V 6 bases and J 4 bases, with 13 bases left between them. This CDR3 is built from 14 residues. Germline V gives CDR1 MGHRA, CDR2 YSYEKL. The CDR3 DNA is TGCGCCAGCAGGGTCGGAATTTTGGGAAACACCATATATTTT. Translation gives CASRVGILGNTIYF.

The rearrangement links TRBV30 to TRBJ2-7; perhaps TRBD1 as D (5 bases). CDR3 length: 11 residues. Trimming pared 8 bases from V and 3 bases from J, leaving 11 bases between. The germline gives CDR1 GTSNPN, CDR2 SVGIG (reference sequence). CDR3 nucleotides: TGTGCCAGCAATCAGGGCTACGAGCAGTACTTC. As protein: CASNQGYEQYF. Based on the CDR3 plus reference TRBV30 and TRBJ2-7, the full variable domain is SQTIHQWPATLVQPVGSPLSLECTVEGTSNPNLYWYRQAAGRGLQLLFYSVGIGQISSEVPQNLSASRPQDRQFILSSKKLLLSDSGFYLCASNQGYEQYFGPGTRLTVT.

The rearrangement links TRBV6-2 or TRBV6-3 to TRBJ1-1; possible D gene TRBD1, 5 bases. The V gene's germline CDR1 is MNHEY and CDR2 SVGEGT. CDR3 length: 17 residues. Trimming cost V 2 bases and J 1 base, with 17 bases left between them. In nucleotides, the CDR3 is TGTGCCAGCAGTTACACCATCGGCTCGGGGGGGAACACTGAAGCTTTCTTT. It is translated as CASSYTIGSGGNTEAFF.

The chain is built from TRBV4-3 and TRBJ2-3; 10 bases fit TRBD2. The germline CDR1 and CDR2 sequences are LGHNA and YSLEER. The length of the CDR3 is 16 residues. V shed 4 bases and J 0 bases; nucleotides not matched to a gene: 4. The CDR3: CASSLGTSASTDTQYF. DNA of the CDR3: TGCGCCAGCAGCCTGGGGACTAGCGCTAGCACAGATACGCAGTATTTT.

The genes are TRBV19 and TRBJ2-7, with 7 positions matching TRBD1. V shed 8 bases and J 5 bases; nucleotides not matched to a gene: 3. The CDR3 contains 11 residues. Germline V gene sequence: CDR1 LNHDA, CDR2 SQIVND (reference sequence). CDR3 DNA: TGTGCCAGTGCCGACAGGGACGAGCAGTACTTC. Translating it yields CASADRDEQYF.

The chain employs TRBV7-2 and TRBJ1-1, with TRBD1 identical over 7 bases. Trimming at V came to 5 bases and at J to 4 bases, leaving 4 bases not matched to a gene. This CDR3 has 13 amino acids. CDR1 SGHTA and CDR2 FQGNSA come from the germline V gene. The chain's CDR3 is CASSGQGGTEAFF. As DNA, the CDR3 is TGTGCCAGCAGCGGTCAGGGGGGCACTGAAGCTTTCTTT.

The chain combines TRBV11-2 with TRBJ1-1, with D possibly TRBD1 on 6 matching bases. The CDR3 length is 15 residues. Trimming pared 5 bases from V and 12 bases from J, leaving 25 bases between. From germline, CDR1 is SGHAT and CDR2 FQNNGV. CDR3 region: CASSHGQFIPPQSFF. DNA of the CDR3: TGTGCCAGCAGCCACGGACAGTTCATACCTCCGCAATCTTTCTTT.

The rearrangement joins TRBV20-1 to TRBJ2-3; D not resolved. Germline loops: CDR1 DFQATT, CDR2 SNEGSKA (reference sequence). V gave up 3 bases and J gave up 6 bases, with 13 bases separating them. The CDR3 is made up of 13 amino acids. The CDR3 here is CSASRQNPDTQYF. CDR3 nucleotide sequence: TGCAGTGCTAGTCGGCAGAATCCCGATACGCAGTATTTT.

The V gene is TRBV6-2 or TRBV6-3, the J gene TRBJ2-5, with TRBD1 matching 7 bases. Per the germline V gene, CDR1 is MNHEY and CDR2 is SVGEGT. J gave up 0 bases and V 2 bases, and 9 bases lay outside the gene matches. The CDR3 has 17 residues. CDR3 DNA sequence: TGTGCCAGCAGTTACCTTCGGGACAGTTGGTACCAAGAGACCCAGTACTTC. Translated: CASSYLRDSWYQETQYF.

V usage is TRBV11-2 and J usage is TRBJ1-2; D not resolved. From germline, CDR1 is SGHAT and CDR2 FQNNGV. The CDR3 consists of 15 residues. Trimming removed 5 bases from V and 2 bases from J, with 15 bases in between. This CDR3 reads CASSAPLSRNYGYTF. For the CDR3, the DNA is TGTGCCAGCAGCGCCCCCCTTTCAAGGAACTATGGCTACACCTTC.

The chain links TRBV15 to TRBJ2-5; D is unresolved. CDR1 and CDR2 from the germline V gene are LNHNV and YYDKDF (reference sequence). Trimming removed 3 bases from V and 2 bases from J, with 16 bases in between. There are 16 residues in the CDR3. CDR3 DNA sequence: TGTGCCACCAGCAGTTCCGATGGCCTAAGACAAGAGACCCAGTACTTC. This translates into CATSSSDGLRQETQYF.

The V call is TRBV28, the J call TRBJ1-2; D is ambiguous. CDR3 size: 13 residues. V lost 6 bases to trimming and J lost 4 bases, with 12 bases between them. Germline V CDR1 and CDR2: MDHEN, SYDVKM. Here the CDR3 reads CASRSGLGYGYTF. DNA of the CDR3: TGTGCCAGCAGGTCGGGCTTAGGCTATGGCTACACCTTC.

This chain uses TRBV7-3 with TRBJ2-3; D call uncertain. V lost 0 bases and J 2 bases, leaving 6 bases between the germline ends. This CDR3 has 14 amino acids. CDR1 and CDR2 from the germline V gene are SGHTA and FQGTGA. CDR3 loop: CASSLTSVTDTQYF. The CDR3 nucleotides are TGTGCCAGCAGCTTAACTTCGGTCACAGATACGCAGTATTTT.

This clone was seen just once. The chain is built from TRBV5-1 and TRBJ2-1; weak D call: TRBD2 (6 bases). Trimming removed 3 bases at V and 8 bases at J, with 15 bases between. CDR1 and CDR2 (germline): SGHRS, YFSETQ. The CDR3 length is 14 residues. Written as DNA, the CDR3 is TGCGCCAGCAGCTCGTCCGGGGGTGGCGATGAGCAGTTCTTC. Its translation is CASSSSGGGDEQFF.

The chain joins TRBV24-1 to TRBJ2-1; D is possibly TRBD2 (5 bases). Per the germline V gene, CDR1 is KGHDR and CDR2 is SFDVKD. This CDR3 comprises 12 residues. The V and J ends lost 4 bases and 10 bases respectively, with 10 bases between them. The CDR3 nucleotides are TGTGCCACCAGTGAGCGGGTTGGCGAGCAGTTCTTC. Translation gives CATSERVGEQFF.

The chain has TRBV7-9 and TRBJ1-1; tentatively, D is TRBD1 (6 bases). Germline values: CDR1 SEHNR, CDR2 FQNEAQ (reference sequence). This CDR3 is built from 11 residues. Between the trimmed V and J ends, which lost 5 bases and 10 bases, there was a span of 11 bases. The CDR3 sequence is CASSRWGPAFF. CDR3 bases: TGTGCCAGCAGCAGGTGGGGGCCAGCTTTCTTT.